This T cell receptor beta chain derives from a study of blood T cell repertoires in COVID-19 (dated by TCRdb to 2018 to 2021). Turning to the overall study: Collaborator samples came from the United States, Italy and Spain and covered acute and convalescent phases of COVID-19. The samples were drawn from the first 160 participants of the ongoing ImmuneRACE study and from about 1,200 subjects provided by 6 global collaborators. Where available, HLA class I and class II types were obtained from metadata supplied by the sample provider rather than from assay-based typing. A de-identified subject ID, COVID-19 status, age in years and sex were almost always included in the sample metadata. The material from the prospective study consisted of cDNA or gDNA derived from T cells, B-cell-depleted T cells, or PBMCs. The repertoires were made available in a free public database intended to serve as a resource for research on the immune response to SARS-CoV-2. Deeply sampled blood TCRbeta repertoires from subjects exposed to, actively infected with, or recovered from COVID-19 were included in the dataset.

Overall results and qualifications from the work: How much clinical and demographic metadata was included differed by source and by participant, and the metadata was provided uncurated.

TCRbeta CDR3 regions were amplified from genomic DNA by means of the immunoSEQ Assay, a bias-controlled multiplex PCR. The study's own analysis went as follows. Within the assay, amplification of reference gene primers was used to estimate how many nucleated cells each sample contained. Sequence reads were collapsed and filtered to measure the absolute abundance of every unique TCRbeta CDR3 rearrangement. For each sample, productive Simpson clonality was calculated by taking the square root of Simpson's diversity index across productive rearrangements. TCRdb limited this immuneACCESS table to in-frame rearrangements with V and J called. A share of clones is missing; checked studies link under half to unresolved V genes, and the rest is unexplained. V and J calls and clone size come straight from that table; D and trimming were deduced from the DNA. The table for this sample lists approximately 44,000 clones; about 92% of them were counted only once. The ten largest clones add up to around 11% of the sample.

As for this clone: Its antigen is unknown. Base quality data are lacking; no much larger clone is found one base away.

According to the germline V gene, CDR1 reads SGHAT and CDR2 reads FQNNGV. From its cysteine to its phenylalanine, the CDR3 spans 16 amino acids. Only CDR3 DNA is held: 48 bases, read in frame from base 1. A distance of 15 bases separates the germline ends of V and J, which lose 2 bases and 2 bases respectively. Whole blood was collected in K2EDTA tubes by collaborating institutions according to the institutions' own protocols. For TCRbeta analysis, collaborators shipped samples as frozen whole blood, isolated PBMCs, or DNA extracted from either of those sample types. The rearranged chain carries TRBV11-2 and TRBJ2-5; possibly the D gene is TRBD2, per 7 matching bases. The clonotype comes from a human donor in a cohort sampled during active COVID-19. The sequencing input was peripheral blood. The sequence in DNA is TGTGCCAGCAGCTTACTTGGGGGGGGGCGTCAAGAGACCCAGTACTTC. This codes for CASSLLGGGRQETQYF.